The next 24 T cell receptor beta chains were all read from a single sample in a study of T cells in Graves' hyperthyroidism and ophthalmopathy. RNA transcripts were the template for amplifying TCR beta CDR3 regions. An initial round of RT-PCR targeting the TCR CDR3 relied on the HTBI primer set. From the multiplex PCR reads, TCRdb called clonotypes with MiXCR, one entry per CDR3 protein. Of 270,000 or so distinct CDR3 sequences in the sample, 13% to 15% were seen once. The material sequenced was blood. The origin of the receptors is a woman in her 50s with Graves' hyperthyroidism that later progressed to Graves' ophthalmopathy.

This clonotype has a count of ten or more. The V gene is TRBV6-1, the J gene TRBJ2-3; TRBD1 might be the D (6 bases). V gave up 5 bases and J gave up 2 bases, with 11 bases separating them. Germline V gene lookup returns CDR1 MNHNS and CDR2 SASEGT. This CDR3 is 14 amino acids long. DNA for the CDR3: TGTGCCAGCAGTTGGAACAGGGACACAGATACGCAGTATTTT. The encoded protein is CASSWNRDTDTQYF.

This clonotype has just a few counts. A read error is possible here, since a much larger clone lies one base away. The chain combines TRBV20-1 with TRBJ2-1, with D perhaps assigned TRBD1 or TRBD2 (5 bases each). The length of the CDR3 is 10 residues. Per the germline V gene, CDR1 is DFQATT and CDR2 is SNEGSKA (reference sequence). V was shortened by 3 bases and J by 10 bases, with 7 bases between the two germline ends. CDR3 sequence (DNA): TGCAGTGCTAGGGGGGAAGAGCAGTTCTTC. This encodes CSARGEEQFF.

This clonotype was observed at least ten times. The chain has TRBV28 and TRBJ2-1, with D tentatively TRBD2 (5 bases). Trimming left V 2 bases short and J 0 bases short, with 8 bases between. The CDR3 extends over 15 amino acids. Per germline, CDR1 MDHEN and CDR2 SYDVKM. CDR3 sequence reads: CASSLPGISYNEQFF. CDR3 coding DNA: TGTGCCAGCAGTTTACCGGGGATCTCCTACAATGAGCAGTTCTTC.

This clonotype has ten or more counts. The chain recombines TRBV2 with TRBJ2-2; tentatively, D is TRBD1 (6 bases). With 6 bases removed from V and 5 bases from J, the gap between germline ends came to 13 bases. The germline gives CDR1 SNHLY, CDR2 FYNNEI. The CDR3 length is 14 residues. CDR3 region: CASRQTGMTGELFF. CDR3 coding DNA: TGTGCCAGCAGACAAACAGGGATGACCGGGGAGCTGTTTTTT.

This clonotype appeared a few times. This rearrangement joins TRBV5-1 to TRBJ1-3; D uncertain. The CDR3 has 15 amino acids. Germline CDR1 SGHRS, CDR2 YFSETQ. With 6 bases removed from V and 2 bases from J, the gap between germline ends came to 15 bases. CDR3 nucleotides: TGCGCCAGCACCCCGGACGGAGCCGCTGGAAACACCATATATTTT. It specifies CASTPDGAAGNTIYF. Supplemented by reference TRBV5-1 and TRBJ1-3, the full variable domain reads KAGVTQTPRYLIKTRGQQVTLSCSPISGHRSVSWYQQTPGQGLQFLFEYFSETQRNKGNFPGRFSGRQFSNSRSEMNVSTLELGDSALYLCASTPDGAAGNTIYFGEGSWLTVV.

This clonotype showed up many times. The V and J genes are TRBV2 and TRBJ2-1; 10 positions agree with TRBD2. CDR3 length equals 15 residues. V gave up 7 bases and J gave up 5 bases; unmatched junction bases: 8. From germline, CDR1 is SNHLY and CDR2 FYNNEI. The CDR3 loop reads CASTLRGLADNEQFF. CDR3 nucleotide sequence: TGTGCCAGCACCCTGAGAGGACTAGCGGACAATGAGCAGTTCTTC.

There are many counts of this clonotype. The V gene is TRBV20-1, the J gene TRBJ2-3, with no clear D. This CDR3 has 13 residues. V was trimmed by 3 bases and J by 2 bases, leaving 9 bases between them. Germline loops: CDR1 DFQATT, CDR2 SNEGSKA (reference sequence). The CDR3 sequence is CSASVPHTDTQYF. CDR3 nucleotide sequence: TGCAGTGCTAGCGTGCCCCACACAGATACGCAGTATTTT.

J is TRBJ1-1 and V is TRBV11-2, with TRBD1 matching 7 bases. Trimming at V came to 2 bases and at J to 4 bases, leaving 4 bases not matched to a gene. Germline CDR1 is SGHAT and CDR2 is FQNNGV. The CDR3 extends over 14 amino acids. The CDR3 nucleotides read TGTGCCAGCAGCTTAACGCAGGGGGGCACTGAAGCTTTCTTT. This encodes CASSLTQGGTEAFF.

CDR3 loop: CSARDRGGNEKLFF. As DNA, the CDR3 is TGCAGTGCTAGAGATCGGGGGGGAAACGAAAAACTGTTTTTT. This chain links TRBV20-1 with TRBJ1-4; maybe TRBD1 (5 bases). The CDR3 totals 14 residues. Trimming took off 0 bases at V and 8 bases at J, with 13 bases between the two ends. Germline V gene lookup returns CDR1 DFQATT and CDR2 SNEGSKA (reference sequence).

This clonotype occurred a few times. The J gene is TRBJ2-7, the V gene TRBV24-1; no clear D gene. Trimming cost V 4 bases and J 0 bases, with 12 bases left between them. This CDR3 region has 15 residues. Germline assignment: CDR1 KGHDR and CDR2 SFDVKD. In nucleotides, the CDR3 is TGTGCCACCAGTGACCCTCTGGACGGCTCCTACGAGCAGTACTTC. This sequence encodes CATSDPLDGSYEQYF.

This clonotype was recorded at least ten times. The V gene is TRBV5-1, the J gene TRBJ1-1; D unresolved. The CDR3 has 14 amino acids. Germline loops: CDR1 SGHRS, CDR2 YFSETQ. V was trimmed by 1 base and J by 1 base, leaving 8 bases between them. The CDR3 coding sequence is TGCGCCAGCAGCTTGAATCGGGCGAACACTGAAGCTTTCTTT. It encodes CASSLNRANTEAFF.

This clonotype was observed many times. The CDR3 nucleotides read TGTGCCAGCAGTCCCGGACAGGGTACGCAGTATTTT. It yields the protein CASSPGQGTQYF. The V gene is TRBV28, the J gene TRBJ2-3, with 8 positions matching TRBD1. The CDR3 totals 12 residues. Per the germline V gene, CDR1 is MDHEN and CDR2 is SYDVKM. The J segment lost 8 bases and the V segment lost 5 bases, leaving 3 bases of the junction unmatched.

V usage is TRBV7-9 and J usage is TRBJ1-4; D is ambiguous. The germline V gene encodes CDR1 SEHNR and CDR2 FQNEAQ (reference sequence). V was clipped by 3 bases and J by 3 bases, with 8 bases between them. The CDR3 consists of 14 residues. CDR3 nucleotide sequence: TGTGCCAGCAGCTTCACTGGGTCTAATGAAAAACTGTTTTTT. Encoded protein: CASSFTGSNEKLFF. The full variable domain, in which reference TRBV7-9 and TRBJ1-4 provide the parts outside the CDR3, is DTGVSQNPRHKITKRGQNVTFRCDPISEHNRLYWYRQTLGQGPEFLTYFQNEAQLEKSRLLSDRFSAERPKGSFSTLEIQRTEQGDSAMYLCASSFTGSNEKLFFGSGTQLSVL.

This clonotype has only a few counts. The V and J genes are TRBV5-1 and TRBJ2-7; 7 nucleotides align to TRBD1. Trimming at V came to 4 bases and at J to 6 bases, leaving 7 bases not matched to a gene. Per germline, CDR1 SGHRS and CDR2 YFSETQ. The CDR3 has 13 residues. The CDR3 is CASSIGTEGEQYF. In DNA form, the CDR3 reads TGCGCCAGCAGCATCGGGACAGAGGGCGAGCAGTACTTC.

This clonotype has a count of ten or more. This chain connects TRBV5-1 to TRBJ2-5; D gene ambiguous. Germline V gene data show CDR1 as SGHRS and CDR2 as YFSETQ. V gave up 1 base and J gave up 0 bases, with 16 bases separating them. The CDR3 is made up of 17 amino acids. CDR3 in DNA: TGCGCCAGCAGCTTGCAAGGTGGACCCAACAACCAAGAGACCCAGTACTTC. Translated: CASSLQGGPNNQETQYF.

In its sample, this clonotype was seen a few times. The V and J genes are TRBV4-2 and TRBJ1-5; D remains ambiguous. V lost 0 bases and J 4 bases, leaving 10 bases between the germline ends. The germline CDR1 and CDR2 sequences are LGHNA and YNFKEQ. This CDR3 contains 15 residues. The CDR3 loop reads CASSQEGQVNQPQHF. The CDR3 bases are TGTGCCAGCAGCCAAGAAGGGCAGGTGAATCAGCCCCAGCATTTT.

This clonotype has ten or more counts. The chain is built from TRBV6-1 and TRBJ1-6; maybe TRBD1 (6 bases). V was shortened by 6 bases and J by 0 bases, with 15 bases between the two germline ends. The CDR3 is 17 amino acids. Germline V gene data show CDR1 as MNHNS and CDR2 as SASEGT. The CDR3: CASSHRRGRSYNSPLHF. Written as DNA, the CDR3 is TGTGCCAGCAGCCATCGCCGGGGGCGCTCCTATAATTCACCCCTCCACTTT.

This clonotype appeared a few times. The gene calls are TRBV4-2 and TRBJ2-7; possibly TRBD2 for D (5 bases). V gave up 0 bases and J gave up 3 bases, with 12 bases separating them. This CDR3 has 15 amino acids. Germline CDR1 reads LGHNA; CDR2 reads YNFKEQ. The CDR3 DNA follows: TGTGCCAGCAGCCAAGATCCCGGTGGGAGCTACGAGCAGTACTTC. Translating it yields CASSQDPGGSYEQYF.

This clonotype was picked up many times. The rearrangement links TRBV5-1 to TRBJ1-2, with TRBD1 matching over 12 bases. V lost 3 bases and J lost 8; bases outside the gene matches: 11. The CDR3 runs 16 residues. From germline, CDR1 is SGHRS and CDR2 YFSETQ. The CDR3 DNA reads as TGCGCCAGCAGCTCCACAACCGGGACAGGGGGCCGGGGCTACACCTTC. It yields the protein CASSSTTGTGGRGYTF.

This clonotype turned up a few times. An end of the junction differs from the germline gene, which may be a read error. The gene calls are TRBV20-1 and TRBJ1-1; D is unclear. This CDR3 is built from 14 residues. CDR1 is DFQATT, CDR2 SNEGSKA, per germline (reference sequence). CDR3 in DNA: TGCAGTACTAGGAAGGGCGGGTTGAACACTGAAGCTTTCTTT. It translates to CSTRKGGLNTEAFF.

The sample holds a few counts of this clonotype. The chain carries TRBV9 and TRBJ2-3; unclear D gene. The CDR3 loop spans 12 amino acids. V dropped 0 bases and J dropped 5 bases, with 4 bases sitting between them. Germline values: CDR1 SGDLS, CDR2 YYNGEE. In DNA form, the CDR3 reads TGTGCCAGCAGCGTAGCTTTAGATACGCAGTATTTT. Residues: CASSVALDTQYF.

This clonotype was recorded at least ten times. The rearrangement joins TRBV2 to TRBJ1-2; possibly TRBD1 for D (5 bases). The germline V gene has CDR1 SNHLY and CDR2 FYNNEI. The length of the CDR3 is 14 residues. Trimming cost V 1 base and J 5 bases, with 11 bases left between them. Here the CDR3 DNA reads TGTGCCAGCAGTGAAGGGTTCGACAGTTATGGCTACACCTTC. It is translated as CASSEGFDSYGYTF.

This clonotype was observed many times. CDR3 protein: CAIGGQNEQFF. For the CDR3, the DNA is TGTGCCATCGGAGGCCAGAATGAGCAGTTCTTC. The rearrangement links TRBV10-3 to TRBJ2-1, with D possibly matching TRBD2 (5 bases). The germline gives CDR1 ENHRY, CDR2 SYGVKD. CDR3 length: 11 residues. V lost 8 bases and J lost 7, with 9 bases in between.

In DNA, the CDR3 is TGTGCCAGCAGAACGGGCAGGGGGTCCTACGAGCAGTACTTC. This encodes CASRTGRGSYEQYF. The chain carries TRBV27 and TRBJ2-7; TRBD1 matches at 7 bases. The CDR3 has 14 amino acids. Germline V gene data show CDR1 as MNHEY and CDR2 as SMNVEV (reference sequence). The junction had 6 bases not matched to a gene; V was cut back by 6 bases and J by 1 base.